This is a list of T cell receptor beta chains from one sample in a study of blood T cells in healthy people across ages. One entry per CDR3 protein results from TCRdb running MiXCR on the 5' RACE reads. The sample lists 600,000 or so distinct CDR3 sequences, roughly 31% occurring once. The sequencing input was blood. The receptors stem from a woman of 80 years or more in good health. CDR3s include the opening cysteine and the closing phenylalanine or tryptophan. The D gene is left open where the match is weak. Clone size is not always given. Where it is, it says once, few, many or a class for expanded clones.

d_call | j_call | clone_size | v_call | cdr3_aa | cdr3_nt
- | TRBJ2-2 | many | TRBV28 | CASTRTGELFF | TGTGCCAGCACCCGCACCGGGGAGCTGTTTTTT
TRBD2 | TRBJ2-5 | - | TRBV7-3 | CASSLNSGGAAETQYF | TGTGCCAGCAGCTTAAACAGCGGGGGGGCCGCCGAGACCCAGTACTTC
- | TRBJ1-5 | few | TRBV6-1 | CASSVRPSLPQHF | TGTGCCAGCAGTGTGAGGCCGTCATTACCCCAGCATTTT
TRBD1 | TRBJ2-1 | - | TRBV7-9 | CASSRPGQTYNEQFF | TGTGCCAGCAGCCGACCGGGACAGACCTACAATGAGCAGTTCTTC
- | TRBJ1-5 | many | TRBV12-3/TRBV12-4 | CASSPLPPGVSNQPQHF | TGTGCCAGCAGTCCGCTCCCGCCAGGGGTTAGCAATCAGCCCCAGCATTTT
- | TRBJ2-2 | once | TRBV6-1 | CASRGGAGELFF | TGTGCCAGCAGGGGAGGCGCCGGGGAGCTGTTTTTT
- | TRBJ2-1 | many | TRBV20-1 | CSPLRGGNHNEQFF | TGCAGTCCCCTCCGAGGGGGTAACCACAATGAGCAGTTCTTC
TRBD1 | TRBJ2-3 | - | TRBV11-2 | CASAWGDRAADTQYF | TGTGCCAGCGCCTGGGGGGACAGGGCGGCAGATACGCAGTATTTT
- | TRBJ1-1 | few | TRBV20-1 | CSARDVRGNTEAFF | TGCAGTGCTAGAGACGTTCGGGGAAACACTGAAGCTTTCTTT
- | TRBJ1-4 | - | TRBV7-9 | CASSLAQTVNEKLFF | TGTGCCAGCAGCTTAGCGCAAACAGTGAATGAAAAACTGTTTTTT
- | TRBJ2-7 | - | TRBV5-1 | CASSLETGRSYEQYF | TGCGCCAGCAGCTTGGAAACAGGGAGGTCCTACGAGCAGTACTTC
- | TRBJ1-1 | - | TRBV9 | CASSVFGGHSEAFF | TGTGCCAGCAGCGTATTTGGAGGGCATAGTGAAGCTTTCTTT
TRBD1 | TRBJ2-3 | - | TRBV6-5 | CASSWDRVTDTQYF | TGTGCCAGCAGTTGGGACAGGGTGACAGATACGCAGTATTTT
TRBD2 | TRBJ2-5 | many | TRBV9 | CASSARRLAGQETQYF | TGTGCCAGCAGCGCCCGCCGGCTAGCGGGGCAAGAGACCCAGTACTTC
- | TRBJ2-1 | once | TRBV3-1 | CASSQGCRNPYNEQFF | TGTGCCAGCAGCCAAGGATGCAGAAACCCCTACAATGAGCAGTTCTTC
- | TRBJ2-5 | many | TRBV7-6 | CASSLDATTYQETQYF | TGTGCCAGCAGCTTGGATGCGACAACGTACCAAGAGACCCAGTACTTC
- | TRBJ2-5 | many | TRBV11-2 | CASSLDFTVRDQYF | TGTGCCAGCAGCTTAGATTTTACAGTTCGCGACCAGTACTTC